Here is one TCR beta chain with its context. Profiling relied on immunoSEQ multiplex PCR, and the TCRdb table lists in-frame clones only, not all of them. The table records some 75,000 clones, approximately 93% of them present only once. This specimen comes from a study of siplizumab effects on memory and regulatory T cells. Germline V gene data show CDR1 as SGHTA and CDR2 as FQGTGA. CDR3 length: 20 amino acids. The J segment lost 0 bases and the V segment lost 1 base, leaving 14 bases of the junction unmatched. Sample: CD8+ T cells sorted from blood. This clonotype originated in a human donor in good health. The chain uses TRBV7-3 and TRBJ2-3; 9 bases agree with TRBD2. The CDR3 sequence is CASSLNGRLAGSVSTDTQYF. The CDR3, as DNA: TGTGCCAGCAGCTTAAACGGACGGCTAGCGGGGAGTGTTAGCACAGATACGCAGTATTTT.